The sequence of this TCR beta chain was determined in a study of blood T cells in healthy people across ages. Study overall: Per two T cells, template switching captured roughly one barcoded beta molecule. Notes on the study in general: PBMC samples, being unsorted, prevented any conclusive comparison of naive and antigen-experienced cells. Considered underestimates were the diversity estimates obtained from one million T cells.

This clonotype was seen a handful of times. Its target is unknown. Losses at the gene ends were 5 bases for V and 2 bases for J; bases not matched to a gene: 4. The CDR3 totals 14 residues. Germline CDR1 and CDR2: DFQATT and SNEGSKA (reference sequence). Per sample, no less than 6 micrograms of total RNA were extracted. A second PCR, run for about 7 to 11 cycles, used a sample-barcoded 5' primer plus a J-beta primer mix. One entry per CDR3 protein, called by TCRdb with MiXCR from the 5' RACE reads. The repertoire holds about 620,000 distinct CDR3 sequences, with approximately 21% as singletons. The chain links TRBV20-1 to TRBJ2-7; 12 bases fit TRBD1. Source material: blood. The receptor was isolated from an older man in good health. CDR3 in DNA: TGCAGTGCTGGGACAGGGGGCCAAACCTACGAGCAGTACTTC. It yields the protein CSAGTGGQTYEQYF.